Listed below are T cell receptor beta chains from one sample, sequenced in a study of T-cell memory formation after mild COVID-19. MiXCR, applied by TCRdb to the 5' RACE reads, yields one record per CDR3 protein. The sample holds about 410,000 distinct CDR3 sequences, more than 20% seen once. Sequencing was carried out using PBMCs or a T cell subset sorted from them (not recorded which). These receptors originate from an adult woman who had mild COVID-19 (a few samples of this study predate the infection). Cell type and time point are not known. CDR3s include the opening cysteine and the closing phenylalanine or tryptophan. D genes are given only for firm matches. Only some rows state a clone size, as once, few, many or a class for expanded clones.

>NA|TRBJ2-7|few|TRBV7-2
TGTGCCAGCAGCTTTCGGGACCCTGGGTACGAGCAGTACTTC
CASSFRDPGYEQYF
>NA|TRBJ2-2|NA|TRBV5-1
TGCGCCAGCAGCTTGGCCGGAGCGGACAACACCGGGGAGCTGTTTTTT
CASSLAGADNTGELFF
>TRBD1|TRBJ2-7|few|TRBV6-5
TGTGCCAGCAGTTACTCGAGCACAGGGGTGTACGAGCAGTACTTC
CASSYSSTGVYEQYF
>NA|TRBJ2-3|few|TRBV6-6
TGTGCCAGCAGTTACCGGACTGGAGATACGCAGTATTTT
CASSYRTGDTQYF
>TRBD2|TRBJ2-3|once|TRBV20-1
TGCAGTGCTGGGACTAGCGGACGGGGGACAGATACGCAGTATTTT
CSAGTSGRGTDTQYF
>TRBD2|TRBJ2-2|NA|TRBV7-9
TGTGCCAGCAGCTTAAGGGGACTAGCGTCCGGGGAGCTGTTTTTT
CASSLRGLASGELFF
>NA|TRBJ1-3|few|TRBV25-1
TGTGCCAGCAAATCTTTTGGAAACACCATATATTTT
CASKSFGNTIYF
>NA|TRBJ2-5|few|TRBV4-1
TGCGCCAGCAGCCAAGATTTGGAGGGGGCAGCGCAAGAGACCCAGTACTTC
CASSQDLEGAAQETQYF
>TRBD2|TRBJ2-1|many|TRBV18
TGTGCCAGCTCACCAACTAGCGGGGGTCGGAATGAGCAGTTCTTC
CASSPTSGGRNEQFF
>NA|TRBJ2-3|NA|TRBV10-3
TGTGCCATCAGCGACGTGGGGATGGGCACAGATACGCAGTATTTT
CAISDVGMGTDTQYF
>TRBD2|TRBJ2-1|NA|TRBV5-1
TGCGCCAGCAGCTGGAGACTAGCAACTGAGCAGTTCTTC
CASSWRLATEQFF
>TRBD2|TRBJ2-1|once|TRBV29-1
TGCAGCGTTGAAACCCAATCGGGACTAGCGGCCGATGAGCAGTTCTTC
CSVETQSGLAADEQFF
>NA|TRBJ1-4|NA|TRBV5-1
TGCGCCAGCAGCTTATCCGCAGGCCGGAATGAAAAACTGTTTTTT
CASSLSAGRNEKLFF
>TRBD2|TRBJ2-1|few|TRBV11-2
TGTGCCAGCAGCTCGTACATGGGGACTAGCGGACAATACAATGAGCAGTTCTTC
CASSSYMGTSGQYNEQFF
>TRBD2|TRBJ2-5|few|TRBV3-1
TGTGCCAGCAGCCACCGGCGACGGGGGGAAGAGACCCAGTACTTC
CASSHRRRGEETQYF
>NA|TRBJ2-3|few|TRBV7-3
TGTGCCAGCACCTCTTCGGACCCGAGGGATACGCAGTATTTT
CASTSSDPRDTQYF
>TRBD2|TRBJ2-5|few|TRBV12-3/TRBV12-4
TGTGCCAGCAACACGCAACTAGCGGGGGAAGAGACCCAGTACTTC
CASNTQLAGEETQYF
>TRBD1|TRBJ2-7|NA|TRBV27
TGTGCCAGCAGTCCCGAGGACAGGGACTACGAGCAGTACTTC
CASSPEDRDYEQYF
>TRBD1|TRBJ1-5|NA|TRBV11-2
TGTGCCAGCAGCCAAAACTACAGGGGGTCCGCCAATCAGCCCCAGCATTTT
CASSQNYRGSANQPQHF
>TRBD2|TRBJ2-3|NA|TRBV18
TGTGCCAGCTCACCGGGACTAGCGGGGACCGCCACAGATACGCAGTATTTT
CASSPGLAGTATDTQYF
>NA|TRBJ2-7|few|TRBV18
TGTGCCAGCTCACCAGGGGGCACCAGCTCCTACGAGCAGTACTTC
CASSPGGTSSYEQYF
>NA|TRBJ1-1|few|TRBV9
TGTGCCAGCAGCGCGATGGGCTTGAACACTGAAGCTTTCTTT
CASSAMGLNTEAFF
>NA|TRBJ1-3|NA|TRBV10-3
TGTGCCATCAGTGACAGTGCCTCTGGAAACACCATATATTTT
CAISDSASGNTIYF
>NA|TRBJ2-1|few|TRBV5-1
TGCGCCAGCACAGTTGCAGGGAGCTCCTACAATGAGCAGTTCTTC
CASTVAGSSYNEQFF
>TRBD1|TRBJ1-1|NA|TRBV5-1
TGCGCCAGCAGCTTACTCCAGGGGGACACTGAAGCTTTCTTT
CASSLLQGDTEAFF
>TRBD2|TRBJ2-3|NA|TRBV6-5
TGTGCCAGCAGTTACCTGCGGGGGAGCACAGATACGCAGTATTTT
CASSYLRGSTDTQYF
>TRBD2|TRBJ2-1|NA|TRBV19
TGTGCCAGTAGTACGGGACTAGCGTCAGTCAATGAGCAGTTCTTC
CASSTGLASVNEQFF
>TRBD1|TRBJ2-4|few|TRBV3-1
TGTGCCAGCAGCCCGACAGGGATAGCCAAAAACATTCAGTACTTC
CASSPTGIAKNIQYF
>TRBD2|TRBJ2-3|NA|TRBV15
TGTGCCACCAGGGATATAGGAGCGGGAGAAGATACGCAGTATTTT
CATRDIGAGEDTQYF
>NA|TRBJ1-1|NA|TRBV6-1
TGTGCCAGCAGTGCCATGAATCGCGGTGGAGCTTTCTTT
CASSAMNRGGAFF
>NA|TRBJ2-7|few|TRBV18
TGTGCCAGCTCACCCTTGTCGGTGAGGCCGCCGGAGGACAACGAGCAGTACTTC
CASSPLSVRPPEDNEQYF
>NA|TRBJ2-3|NA|TRBV11-1
TGTGCCAGCAGCTTCGGCTCCCGGGGCAGGGCCTCAGATACGCAGTATTTT
CASSFGSRGRASDTQYF
>TRBD2|TRBJ2-1|NA|TRBV19
TGTGCCAGTACTACTAGCGGGAGGTCCCCTCCTTACAATGAGCAGTTCTTC
CASTTSGRSPPYNEQFF
>TRBD1|TRBJ2-7|few|TRBV15
TGTGCCACCAGCAGTGACGGGACAGTTGGTTCCTACGAGCAGTACTTC
CATSSDGTVGSYEQYF